This record covers a single TCR beta chain. Here immunoSEQ multiplex PCR was the method, and the copy in TCRdb shows in-frame clones only, minus some. The data contain roughly 300,000 clones, about 90% of them singletons. V lost 5 bases, J lost 4 bases, and 10 bases stayed unmatched. The germline V gene has CDR1 WNHNN and CDR2 SYGVQD (reference sequence). The CDR3 spans 15 residues. This specimen belongs to a study of blood T cell repertoires in COVID-19. The sequence came from a woman aged 25 to 39 with COVID-19, enrolled during active disease. The sample consisted of peripheral blood. The chain recombines TRBV10-1 with TRBJ2-5, with TRBD1 matching over 7 bases. This chain's CDR3 is CASSITGAVGETQYF. The CDR3 DNA reads TGCGCCAGCAGTATTACAGGGGCGGTGGGAGAGACCCAGTACTTC.